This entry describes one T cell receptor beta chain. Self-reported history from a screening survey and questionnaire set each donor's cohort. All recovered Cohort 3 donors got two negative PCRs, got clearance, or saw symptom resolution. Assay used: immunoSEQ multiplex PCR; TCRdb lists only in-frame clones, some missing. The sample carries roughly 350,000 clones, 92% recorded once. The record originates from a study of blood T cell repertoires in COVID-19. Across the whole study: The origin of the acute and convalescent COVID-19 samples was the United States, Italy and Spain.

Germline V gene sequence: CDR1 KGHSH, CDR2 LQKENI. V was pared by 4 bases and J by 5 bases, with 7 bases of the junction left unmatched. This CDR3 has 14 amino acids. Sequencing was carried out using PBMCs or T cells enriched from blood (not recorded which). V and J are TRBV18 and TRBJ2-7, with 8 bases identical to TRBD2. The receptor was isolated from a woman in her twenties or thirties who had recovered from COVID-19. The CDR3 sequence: CASSLIGGADEQYF. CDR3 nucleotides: TGTGCCAGCTCACTAATCGGGGGGGCGGACGAGCAGTACTTC.